The entry below gives a single T cell receptor (beta chain) sequence along with its context. This clonotype was seen many times. What this receptor recognizes is not known. No much larger clone is present one base from it, and per-base qualities are unavailable. PBMCs were isolated by Ficoll-Paque density gradient centrifugation. This sample stems from a study of T-cell memory formation after mild COVID-19 (TCRdb year 2021). A note on the overall study: TCR sequence clusters from the two donors were found to be largely donor specific. T-cell clones expanding and contracting after mild COVID-19 in two donors were tracked by longitudinal TCRalpha and TCRbeta repertoire sequencing. The cohort comprised two young, previously healthy adult volunteers, one female and one male. Results and caveats for the whole study, not just this receptor: Clones contracting from day 15 to 85 had balanced CD4/CD8 phenotypes, while a second wave expanding from day 15 to 37 was biased towards CD4+. Contracting CD4+ clones appeared mostly in the CM and EM memory subsets, whereas CD8+ clones were enriched in EMRA. Only a couple of mild cases were covered in the study, and larger cohorts including severe cases with pre-infection samples were considered necessary. Some responding clones were found in pre-infection memory, which suggests that pre-existing cross-reactive memory T cells took part in the SARS-CoV-2 response. SARS-CoV-2 specificity of the second-wave clones peaking on day 37 was not confirmed.

The germline V gene specifies SGHTS as CDR1 and YDEGEE as CDR2. The V end loses 2 bases and the J end loses 3 bases, and a stretch of 11 bases separates them. The CDR3 holds 14 amino acids from the cysteine to the phenylalanine. Only the CDR3 DNA is retained, 42 bases long and in frame from the first base. The listed sequencing device is Illumina NovaSeq 6000. cDNA libraries for TCRalpha and TCRbeta were prepared by 5'RACE using constant-segment primers, with sample barcodes and unique molecular identifiers added. RNA was extracted from every sample with Trizol reagent. The libraries were amplified in two PCR steps, and the second step added a second sample barcode and Illumina TruSeq adapters. Sequencing of libraries was performed on an Illumina NovaSeq with 2 x 150 bp paired-end reads. The original methods were these. Demultiplexing of reads and collapsing into UMI-guided consensus sequences were performed with migec v1.2.7. Using mixcr v2.1.11, the UMI consensuses were aligned to TRA and TRB V and J templates and assembled into clonotypes. Expanded or contracted clonotypes were those called significant by both edgeR and NoisET, with noise models trained on biological replicates. For edgeR calls, a false discovery rate-adjusted p below 0.01 and a log2 fold-change threshold of 1 were applied. As an exploratory analysis of dynamics, max-normalized trajectories of the 1000 most abundant clonotypes were examined with PCA combined with hierarchical clustering. The CD4 or CD8 phenotype of responding clones was assigned using the separately sequenced CD4+ and CD8+ repertoires. Clones were called with MiXCR by TCRdb after fastp trimmed the public reads at Q25, and only in-frame beta chains were retained. Every CDR3 protein is listed once, alongside the most common genes and DNA of its rows. V and J calls and clone size were set by TCRdb, not the authors. In all, the sample holds tens of thousands of distinct CDR3 sequences, and 8% to 10% of those were seen once. Over 9.5% of the sample goes to the ten largest clones.

Sequencing input: PBMCs or a T cell subset sorted from them (not recorded which). The V and J genes are TRBV5-8 and TRBJ1-1; D gene: possibly TRBD1, on 6 matching bases. This receptor was obtained from an adult woman who had mild COVID-19 (a few samples of this study predate the infection). The sample titles of this study are shuffled in the database, so cell type and time point are left out; the donor was told from shared clones. The DNA sequence is TGTGCCAGCAGCTTCACAGGGTACGACACTGAAGCTTTCTTT. This yields the protein CASSFTGYDTEAFF.